These T cell receptor beta chains were read from a single sample in a study of blood T cell repertoires in COVID-19. The protocol was immunoSEQ multiplex PCR, while the TCRdb copy is restricted to in-frame clones and leaves out a portion. The sample holds about 310,000 clones, 87% seen once. The material sequenced was peripheral blood. The receptors come from a man in his forties or fifties with active or convalescent COVID-19. Both conserved end residues are part of each CDR3. D genes are given only for firm matches. A row's size may be missing; if present it is once, few, many or a size class.

>.|TRBJ1-1|.|TRBV4-3
TGCGCCAGCAGCCATCTAACCTGGGCGGGGACTGAAGCTTTCTTT
CASSHLTWAGTEAFF
>.|TRBJ1-1|once|TRBV5-1
TGCGCCAGCAGCTTCCAGCAGGGAGGGACTGAAGCTTTCTTT
CASSFQQGGTEAFF
>.|TRBJ1-3|.|TRBV18
TGTGCCAGCTCATCTCAGACAGGTTTTTCTGGAAACACCATATATTTT
CASSSQTGFSGNTIYF
>.|TRBJ2-2|.|TRBV29-1
TGCAGCGCCGCGGCCCCGAACACCGGGGAGCTGTTTTTT
CSAAAPNTGELFF
>.|TRBJ1-3|.|TRBV18
TGTGCCAGCTCACCACGTGGGGGCGACCCTGGAAACACCATATATTTT
CASSPRGGDPGNTIYF
>.|TRBJ1-2|.|TRBV28
TGTGCCAGCAGTTTAGATGCCAGGGCGTCTGGCTACACCTTC
CASSLDARASGYTF
>.|TRBJ1-5|.|TRBV10-3
TGTGCCATCAGTGAGTCCGGTTTCGGCAATCAGCCCCAGCATTTT
CAISESGFGNQPQHF
>.|TRBJ2-2|.|TRBV27
TGTGCCAGCGGAACCTTGGATAACGACTTAAACACCGGGGAGCTGTTTTTT
CASGTLDNDLNTGELFF
>TRBD1|TRBJ1-4|.|TRBV29-1
TGCAGCCCCAAGGTAAGGCACGGGACAGTCACAACTAATGAAAAACTGTTTTTT
CSPKVRHGTVTTNEKLFF
>TRBD1|TRBJ2-7|few|TRBV28
TGTGCCAGCAGTTTCGGGACAGGGGGCAAGCAGTACTTC
CASSFGTGGKQYF
>TRBD2|TRBJ2-5|.|TRBV4-2
TGTGCCAGCAGCCAAGATCGGGGACTAGCAGAGACCCAGTACTTC
CASSQDRGLAETQYF
>.|TRBJ1-2|.|TRBV5-6
TGTGCCAGCAGCTCGACGGGGTATGGCTACACCTTC
CASSSTGYGYTF
>.|TRBJ2-2|.|TRBV4-3
TGCGCCAGCAGCCAAGAGGCAAGGGGGTGGCCCACCGGGGAGCTGTTTTTT
CASSQEARGWPTGELFF
>.|TRBJ1-5|.|TRBV28
TGTGCCAGCAGTTTAAGGGAGACAGGTTATAGCAATCAGCCCCAGCATTTT
CASSLRETGYSNQPQHF
>.|TRBJ1-2|.|TRBV7-2
TGTGCCAGCAGCCGGAATTATGGAGACTATGGCTACACCTTC
CASSRNYGDYGYTF
>.|TRBJ1-3|.|TRBV7-9
TGTGCCAGCAGCTTCTCAACCCGCGGGAACACCATATATTTT
CASSFSTRGNTIYF
>.|TRBJ1-3|.|TRBV7-8
TGTGCCAGCAGCACGGGTTCTGGAAACACCATATATTTT
CASSTGSGNTIYF
>.|TRBJ1-3|.|TRBV5-5
TGTGCCAGCAGCTTGGGACACCGGGAATCTCCTGGAAACACCATATATTTT
CASSLGHRESPGNTIYF
>TRBD1|TRBJ2-3|.|TRBV9
TGTGCCAGCAGCGCCGGACAGGGGGGCCGACCTAGCACAGATACGCAGTATTTT
CASSAGQGGRPSTDTQYF
>.|TRBJ1-1|.|TRBV14
TGTGCCAGCAGCCAAGTCAGATACAGGGAGAACACTGAAGCTTTCTTT
CASSQVRYRENTEAFF
>.|TRBJ2-5|.|TRBV5-8
TGTGCCAGCAGCTTCAGAGGTGCGATGGAAGAGACCCAGTACTTC
CASSFRGAMEETQYF
>TRBD1|TRBJ1-5|.|TRBV4-3
TGCGCCAGCAGCCAAGATCTAACACCTCAGGGGGGACAGGGCTATTTT
CASSQDLTPQGGQGYF
>.|TRBJ1-2|.|TRBV5-1
TGCGCCAGCAGCTTACAGGGAGGGTATGGCTACACCTTC
CASSLQGGYGYTF
>TRBD1|TRBJ2-7|.|TRBV5-4
TGTGCCAGCAGCCACCGGGACAGAGATTCCTACGAGCAGTACTTC
CASSHRDRDSYEQYF
>TRBD1|TRBJ1-2|.|TRBV2
TGTGCCAGCAGTCGCGGACAGGGAAGGTATGGCTACACCTTC
CASSRGQGRYGYTF
>TRBD1|TRBJ1-2|.|TRBV2
TGTGCCAGCAGCGTACTACAGGGGGCGAACTATGGCTACACCTTC
CASSVLQGANYGYTF
>TRBD1|TRBJ2-7|few|TRBV12-3/TRBV12-4
TGTGCCAGCAGTTGGGACAGCCGGCAGTACTTC
CASSWDSRQYF
>.|TRBJ1-5|.|TRBV5-1
TGCGCCAGCAGCTTGGACGGTCCTCAGCCCCAGCATTTT
CASSLDGPQPQHF
>.|TRBJ2-1|once|TRBV6-1
TGTGCCAGCAGTGAAGCGCTTTCTTTCGGGTCAGGACCATGGGGAGATGAGCAGTTCTTC
CASSEALSFGSGPWGDEQFF
>TRBD1|TRBJ2-5|.|TRBV5-1
TGCGCCAGCAGCTTGTACGACAGGGATTTAGAGACCCAGTACTTC
CASSLYDRDLETQYF
>.|TRBJ1-5|once|TRBV1
TGCACCAGCAGCCACAAGGACAGGGGGCCTAGTCAGCCCCAGCATTTT
CTSSHKDRGPSQPQHF
>.|TRBJ1-5|.|TRBV27
TGTGCCAGCAGTTTATTCACTAATCAGCCCCAGCATTTT
CASSLFTNQPQHF
>TRBD1|TRBJ1-2|.|TRBV18
TGTGCCAGCTCACCCGTCCCAGGGACAGGGGGCTCCTATGGCTACACCTTC
CASSPVPGTGGSYGYTF
>.|TRBJ2-7|.|TRBV27
TGTGCCAGCAGCCACAGGGGTGCGGGGTACACCCCACCTACGAAGCAGTACTTC
CASSHRGAGYTPPTKQYF
>.|TRBJ2-1|.|TRBV21-1
TGTGCCAGCAGCAATCAAGCTAGCGGTTGCTCTACCAATGAGCAGTTCTTC
CASSNQASGCSTNEQFF
>TRBD1|TRBJ2-3|.|TRBV5-4
TGTGCCAGCAGCTACGGGACAGGGGTGACAGATACGCAGTATTTT
CASSYGTGVTDTQYF
>TRBD1|TRBJ1-2|.|TRBV30
TGTGCCTGGAGTGTATGGGGGCAGGGGGTTGACTATGGCTACACCTTC
CAWSVWGQGVDYGYTF
>TRBD1|TRBJ1-1|once|TRBV2
TGTGCCAGCAGTCGACAGGGGTTGGGCACTGAAGCTTTCTTT
CASSRQGLGTEAFF
>TRBD1|TRBJ2-7|.|TRBV2
TGTGCCAGCAGTGTTAACAGGGGGTACGAGCAGTACTTC
CASSVNRGYEQYF
>TRBD1|TRBJ1-6|once|TRBV28
TGTGCCAGCCGACAGGGTTTGGATTCACCCCTCCACTTT
CASRQGLDSPLHF